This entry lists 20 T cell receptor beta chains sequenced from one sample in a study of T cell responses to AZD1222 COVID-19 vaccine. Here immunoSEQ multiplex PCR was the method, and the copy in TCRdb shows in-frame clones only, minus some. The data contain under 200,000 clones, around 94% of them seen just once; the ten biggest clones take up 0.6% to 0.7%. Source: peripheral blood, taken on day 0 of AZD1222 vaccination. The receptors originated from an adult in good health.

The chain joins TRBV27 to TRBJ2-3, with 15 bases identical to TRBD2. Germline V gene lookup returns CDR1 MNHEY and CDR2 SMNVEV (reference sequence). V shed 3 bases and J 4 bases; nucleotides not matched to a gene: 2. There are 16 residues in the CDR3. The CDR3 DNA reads TGTGCCAGCAGTTTTGGGACTAGCGGGAGGTCAGATACGCAGTATTTT. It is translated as CASSFGTSGRSDTQYF.

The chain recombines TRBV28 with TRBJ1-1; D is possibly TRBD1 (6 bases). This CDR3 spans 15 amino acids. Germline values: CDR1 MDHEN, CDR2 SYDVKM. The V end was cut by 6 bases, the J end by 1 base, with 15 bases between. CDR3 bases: TGTGCCAGCAGCCCACAGACAGGTTGGAACACTGAAGCTTTCTTT. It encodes CASSPQTGWNTEAFF.

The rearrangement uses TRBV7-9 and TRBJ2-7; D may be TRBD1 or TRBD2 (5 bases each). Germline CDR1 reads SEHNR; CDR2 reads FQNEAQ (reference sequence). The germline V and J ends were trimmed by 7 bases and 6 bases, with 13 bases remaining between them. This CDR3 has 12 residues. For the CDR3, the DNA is TGTGCCAGCACACGGGGCACATCCGAGCAGTACTTC. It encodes CASTRGTSEQYF.

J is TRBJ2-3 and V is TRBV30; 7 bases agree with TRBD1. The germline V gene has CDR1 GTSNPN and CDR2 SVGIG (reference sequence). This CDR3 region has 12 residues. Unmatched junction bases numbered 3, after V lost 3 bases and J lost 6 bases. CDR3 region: CAWRAQGDTQYF. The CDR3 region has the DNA TGTGCCTGGAGGGCACAGGGGGATACGCAGTATTTT.

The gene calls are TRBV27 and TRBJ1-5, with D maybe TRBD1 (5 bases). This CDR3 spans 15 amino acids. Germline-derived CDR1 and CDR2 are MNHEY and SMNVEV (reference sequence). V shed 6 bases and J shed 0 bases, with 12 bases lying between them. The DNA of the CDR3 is TGTGCCAGCAGATTCGGGGGGGGTAGCAATCAGCCCCAGCATTTT. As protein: CASRFGGGSNQPQHF.

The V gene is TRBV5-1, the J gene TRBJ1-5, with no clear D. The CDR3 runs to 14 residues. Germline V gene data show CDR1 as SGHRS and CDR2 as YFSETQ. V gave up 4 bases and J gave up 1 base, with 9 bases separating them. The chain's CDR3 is CASSPGESNQPQHF. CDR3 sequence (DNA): TGCGCCAGCAGCCCCGGGGAGAGCAATCAGCCCCAGCATTTT. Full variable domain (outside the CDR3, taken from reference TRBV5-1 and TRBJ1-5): KAGVTQTPRYLIKTRGQQVTLSCSPISGHRSVSWYQQTPGQGLQFLFEYFSETQRNKGNFPGRFSGRQFSNSRSEMNVSTLELGDSALYLCASSPGESNQPQHFGDGTRLSIL.

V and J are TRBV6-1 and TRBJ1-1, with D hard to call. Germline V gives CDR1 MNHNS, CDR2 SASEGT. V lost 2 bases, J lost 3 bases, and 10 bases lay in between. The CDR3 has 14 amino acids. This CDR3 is CASSERDSDTEAFF. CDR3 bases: TGTGCCAGCAGTGAAAGGGATAGCGACACTGAAGCTTTCTTT.

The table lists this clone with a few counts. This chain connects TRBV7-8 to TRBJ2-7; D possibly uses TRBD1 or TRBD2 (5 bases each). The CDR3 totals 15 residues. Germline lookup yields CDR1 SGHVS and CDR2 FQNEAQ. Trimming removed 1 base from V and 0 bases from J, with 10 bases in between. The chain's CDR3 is CASSLGRENSYEQYF. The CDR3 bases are TGTGCCAGCAGCTTAGGCAGGGAGAACTCCTACGAGCAGTACTTC.

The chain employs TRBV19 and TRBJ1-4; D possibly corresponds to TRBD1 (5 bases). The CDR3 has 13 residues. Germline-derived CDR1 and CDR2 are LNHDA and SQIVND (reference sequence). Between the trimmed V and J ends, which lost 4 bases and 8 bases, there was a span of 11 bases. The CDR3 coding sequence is TGTGCCAGTAGTACAGGGATCTGGGAAAAACTGTTTTTT. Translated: CASSTGIWEKLFF.

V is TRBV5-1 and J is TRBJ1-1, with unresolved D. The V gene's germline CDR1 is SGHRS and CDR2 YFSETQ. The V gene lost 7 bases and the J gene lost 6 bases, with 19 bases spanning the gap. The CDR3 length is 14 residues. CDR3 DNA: TGCGCCAGCCAGGAGGGCAACAATAGGGCTGAAGCTTTCTTT. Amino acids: CASQEGNNRAEAFF.

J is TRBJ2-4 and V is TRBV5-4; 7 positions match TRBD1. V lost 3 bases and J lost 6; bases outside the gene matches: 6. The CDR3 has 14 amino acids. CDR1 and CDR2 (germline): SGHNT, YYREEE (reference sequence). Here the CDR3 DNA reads TGTGCCAGCAGCTCGGGGACAGCCTTAAACATTCAGTACTTC. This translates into CASSSGTALNIQYF.

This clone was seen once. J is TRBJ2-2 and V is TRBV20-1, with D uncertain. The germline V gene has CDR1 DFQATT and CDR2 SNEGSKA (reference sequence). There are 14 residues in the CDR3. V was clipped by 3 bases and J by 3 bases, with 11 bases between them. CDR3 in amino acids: CSASEVTDTGELFF. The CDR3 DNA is TGCAGTGCTAGTGAGGTAACCGACACCGGGGAGCTGTTTTTT.

The CDR3 DNA reads TGTGCCAGCAAACCCAGCGGGAGGACCTACAATGAGCAGTTCTTC. This encodes CASKPSGRTYNEQFF. The gene calls are TRBV2 and TRBJ2-1, with 9 bases matching TRBD2. The CDR3 contains 15 residues. Unmatched junction bases numbered 6, after V lost 7 bases and J lost 2 bases. The germline V gene encodes CDR1 SNHLY and CDR2 FYNNEI. Based on the CDR3 plus reference TRBV2 and TRBJ2-1, the full variable domain is EPEVTQTPSHQVTQMGQEVILRCVPISNHLYFYWYRQILGQKVEFLVSFYNNEISEKSEIFDDQFSVERPDGSNFTLKIRSTKLEDSAMYFCASKPSGRTYNEQFFGPGTRLTVL.

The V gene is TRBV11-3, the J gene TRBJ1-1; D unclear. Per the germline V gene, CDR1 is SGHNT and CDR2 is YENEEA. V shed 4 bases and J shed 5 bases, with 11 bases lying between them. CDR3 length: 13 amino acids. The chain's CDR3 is CASSYQDGTEAFF. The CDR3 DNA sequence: TGTGCCAGCAGCTATCAGGACGGGACTGAAGCTTTCTTT.

In DNA, the CDR3 is TGTGCCAGCAGTGCTAGCGGGAGGGGAACCGGGGAGCTGTTTTTT. Protein sequence: CASSASGRGTGELFF. V gene TRBV2 combines with J gene TRBJ2-2; 12 bases align to TRBD2. The germline V gene has CDR1 SNHLY and CDR2 FYNNEI. Trimming at V came to 4 bases and at J to 5 bases, leaving 2 bases not matched to a gene. The CDR3 spans 15 residues.

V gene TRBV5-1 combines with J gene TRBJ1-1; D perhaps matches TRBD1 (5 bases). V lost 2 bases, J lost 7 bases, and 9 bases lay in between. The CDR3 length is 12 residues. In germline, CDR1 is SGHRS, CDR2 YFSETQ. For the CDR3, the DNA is TGCGCCAGCAGCTTTATACAGGTTGAAGCTTTCTTT. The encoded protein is CASSFIQVEAFF.

CDR3 DNA: TGTGCCAGCAGCCCACCCACGCTAGAAGCTTTCTTT. Amino acids: CASSPPTLEAFF. This chain uses TRBV7-9 with TRBJ1-1; D call uncertain. V was shortened by 5 bases and J by 8 bases, with 12 bases between the two germline ends. CDR1 is SEHNR, CDR2 FQNEAQ, per germline (reference sequence). The CDR3 contains 12 residues.

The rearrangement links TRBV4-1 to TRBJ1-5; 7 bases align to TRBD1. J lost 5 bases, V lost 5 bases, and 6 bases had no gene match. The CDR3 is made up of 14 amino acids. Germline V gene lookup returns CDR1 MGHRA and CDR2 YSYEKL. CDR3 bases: TGCGCCAGCAGCGTTCCAGGGGGTTATCAGCCCCAGCATTTT. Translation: CASSVPGGYQPQHF.

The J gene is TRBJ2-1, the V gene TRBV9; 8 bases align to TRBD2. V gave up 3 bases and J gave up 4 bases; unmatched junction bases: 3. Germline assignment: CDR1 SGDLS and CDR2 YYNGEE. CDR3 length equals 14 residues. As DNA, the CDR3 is TGTGCCAGCAGCGAGGGACTAGTTTACAATGAGCAGTTCTTC. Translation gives CASSEGLVYNEQFF.

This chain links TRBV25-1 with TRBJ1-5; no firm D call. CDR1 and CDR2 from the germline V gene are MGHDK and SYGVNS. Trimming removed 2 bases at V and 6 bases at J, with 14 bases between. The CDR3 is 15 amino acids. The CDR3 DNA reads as TGTGCCAGCAGTGAAAATTACGGGGAGGCTCAGCCCCAGCATTTT. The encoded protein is CASSENYGEAQPQHF.